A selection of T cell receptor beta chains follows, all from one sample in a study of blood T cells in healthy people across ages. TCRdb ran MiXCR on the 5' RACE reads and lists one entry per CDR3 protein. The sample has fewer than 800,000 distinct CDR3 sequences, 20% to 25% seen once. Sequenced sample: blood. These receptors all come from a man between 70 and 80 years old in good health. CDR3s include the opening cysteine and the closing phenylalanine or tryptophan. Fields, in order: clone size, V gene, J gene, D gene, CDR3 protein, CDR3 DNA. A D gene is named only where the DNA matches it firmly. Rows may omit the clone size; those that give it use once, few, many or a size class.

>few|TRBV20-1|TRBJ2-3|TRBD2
CSALPGLGGDTQYF
TGCAGTGCTCTTCCGGGACTAGGAGGGGATACGCAGTATTTT
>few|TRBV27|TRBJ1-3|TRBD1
CASSPQGLASGNTIYF
TGTGCCAGCAGTCCACAGGGGCTGGCCTCTGGAAACACCATATATTTT
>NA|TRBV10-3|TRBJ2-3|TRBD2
CAIRPGTSGLPDTQYF
TGTGCCATCAGGCCCGGGACTAGCGGGCTACCAGATACGCAGTATTTT
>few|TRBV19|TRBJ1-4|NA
CASSPWSRGNNEKLFF
TGTGCCAGTAGCCCATGGTCGCGGGGGAATAATGAAAAACTGTTTTTT
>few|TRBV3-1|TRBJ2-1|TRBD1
CASSHQTGANYNEQFF
TGTGCCAGCAGCCATCAGACAGGGGCGAATTACAATGAGCAGTTCTTC
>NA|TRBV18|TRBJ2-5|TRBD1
CASSQGGQANQETQYF
TGTGCCAGCTCCCAGGGGGGACAGGCCAACCAAGAGACCCAGTACTTC
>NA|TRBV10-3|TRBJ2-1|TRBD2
CATSAGEAEQFF
TGTGCCACCTCAGCGGGAGAGGCTGAGCAGTTCTTC
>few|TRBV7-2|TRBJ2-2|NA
CASSLGTNMNTGELFF
TGTGCCAGCAGCTTAGGGACTAACATGAACACCGGGGAGCTGTTTTTT
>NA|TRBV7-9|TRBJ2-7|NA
CASSFGDDRSYEQYF
TGTGCCAGCAGCTTTGGGGACGACAGGTCCTACGAGCAGTACTTC
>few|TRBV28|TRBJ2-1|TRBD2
CASRPTSGGLNEQFF
TGTGCCAGCAGACCTACTAGCGGGGGCCTCAATGAGCAGTTCTTC
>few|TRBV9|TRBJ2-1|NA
CASSVGGITTDEQFF
TGTGCCAGCAGCGTAGGAGGGATTACAACCGATGAGCAGTTCTTC
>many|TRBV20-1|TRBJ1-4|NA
CSAQRGGLDEKLFF
TGCAGTGCCCAGAGAGGGGGATTAGATGAAAAACTGTTTTTT
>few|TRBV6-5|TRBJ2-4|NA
CASSQHARRSIQYF
TGTGCCAGCAGCCAACACGCGAGACGGAGCATTCAGTACTTC
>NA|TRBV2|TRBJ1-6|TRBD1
CASSVRQGDSPLHF
TGTGCCAGCAGTGTGCGACAGGGGGACTCACCCCTCCACTTT
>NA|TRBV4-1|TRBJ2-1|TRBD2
CASSQPTSGREYEQFF
TGCGCCAGCAGCCAACCGACTAGCGGGAGAGAATATGAGCAGTTCTTC
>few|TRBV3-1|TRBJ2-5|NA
CASSQVPGRSQETQYF
TGTGCCAGCAGCCAAGTTCCCGGACGGTCTCAAGAGACCCAGTACTTC
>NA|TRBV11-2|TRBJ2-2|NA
CASSRTPAFTGELFF
TGTGCCAGCAGCCGGACGCCTGCGTTCACCGGGGAGCTGTTTTTT